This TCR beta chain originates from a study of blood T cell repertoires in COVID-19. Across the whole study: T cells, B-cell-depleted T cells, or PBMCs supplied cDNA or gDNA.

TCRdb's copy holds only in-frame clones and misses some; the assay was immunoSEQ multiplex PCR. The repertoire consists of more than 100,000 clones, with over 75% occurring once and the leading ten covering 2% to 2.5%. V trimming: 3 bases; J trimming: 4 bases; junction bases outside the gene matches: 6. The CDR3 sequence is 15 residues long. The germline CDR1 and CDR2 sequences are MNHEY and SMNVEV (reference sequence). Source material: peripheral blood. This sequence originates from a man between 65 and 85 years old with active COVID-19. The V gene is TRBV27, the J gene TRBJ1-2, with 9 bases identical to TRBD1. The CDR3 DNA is TGTGCCAGCAGTTTGGGACAGGGACAGTCCTATGGCTACACCTTC. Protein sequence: CASSLGQGQSYGYTF.